The 23 T cell receptor beta chains below all came from one sample that was sequenced in a study of blood T cells in healthy people across ages. A J-beta primer mix and a sample-barcoded 5' primer were used in a second PCR of about 6 to 12 cycles. TCRdb ran MiXCR on the 5' RACE reads and lists one entry per CDR3 protein. The sample lists hundreds of thousands of distinct CDR3 sequences, around a fifth seen once, with 3.5% to 4% in the top ten. The sequencing input was blood. The source of these receptors is a man in his sixties or seventies in good health.

This clonotype has just a few counts. Its ends do not fully match the called genes, so a read error is possible. J is TRBJ2-2 and V is TRBV20-1, with 11 nucleotides matching TRBD1. Germline V CDR1 and CDR2: DFQATT, SNEGSKA (reference sequence). The length of the CDR3 is 15 residues. The CDR3 bases are TGCAGAGCTAGCCGGGGACAGGGGGATTCCGGGGAGCTGTTTTTT. Its protein product is CRASRGQGDSGELFF.

Regarding this clonotype: A much larger clone is a single base away; this may be a read error. The J gene is TRBJ2-3, the V gene TRBV27; D might be TRBD2 (6 bases). From germline, CDR1 is MNHEY and CDR2 SMNVEV (reference sequence). CDR3 length equals 12 residues. With 10 bases removed from V and 0 bases from J, the gap between germline ends came to 8 bases. DNA for the CDR3: TGTGCCATCAGCGGGAGCACAGATACGCAGTATTTT. Its translation: CAISGSTDTQYF.

There are a few counts of this clonotype. Here the CDR3 reads CSIGTGTSYTF. As DNA, the CDR3 is TGCAGCATCGGGACAGGGACCAGTTACACCTTC. This chain links TRBV29-1 with TRBJ1-2; 9 bases map to TRBD1. With 8 bases clipped from V and 11 bases from J, the junction kept 9 bases outside the gene matches. The CDR3 has 11 amino acids. Germline CDR1 SQVTM, CDR2 ANQGSEA.

V usage is TRBV6-4 and J usage is TRBJ2-5; 10 bases are a match to TRBD2. The closer fit of TRBJ2-1 to the DNA end suggests the J call may be wrong. Germline V gene lookup returns CDR1 MRHNA and CDR2 SNTAGT. The CDR3 loop spans 16 amino acids. The CDR3 DNA reads as TGTGCCAGCAGTGCCCTTAGCGGGAGGAGGGTTACTGAGCAGTTCTTC. Translated, it gives CASSALSGRRVTEQFF.

The chain is built from TRBV4-1 and TRBJ2-7, with 8 positions matching TRBD2. The CDR3 consists of 16 residues. V was pared by 1 base and J by 0 bases, with 5 bases of the junction left unmatched. Germline CDR1 and CDR2: MGHRA and YSYEKL. The CDR3 region has the DNA TGCGCCAGCAGCCAAGGCCGAGCGGGAGTCTCCTACGAGCAGTACTTC. Amino acids: CASSQGRAGVSYEQYF.

The chain uses TRBV20-1 and TRBJ2-5; 10 positions agree with TRBD1. The trim removed 4 bases at V and 3 bases at J, leaving 2 bases unmatched. Looked up from germline, CDR1 is DFQATT and CDR2 is SNEGSKA (reference sequence). This CDR3 region has 13 residues. CDR3 residues: CSATGTGEETQYF. CDR3 nucleotide sequence: TGCAGTGCTACCGGGACAGGGGAAGAGACCCAGTACTTC.

A remark on this clonotype: The conserved final phenylalanine or tryptophan is absent from the CDR3, which likely points to a read error. V gene TRBV6-2 or TRBV6-3 combines with J gene TRBJ2-1, with 11 bases matching TRBD2. V was clipped by 5 bases and J by 6 bases; unmatched bases: 6. The germline V gene has CDR1 MNHEY and CDR2 SVGEGT. This CDR3 is 15 amino acids long. The CDR3 DNA is TGTGCCAGCAGTATGGGGACTAGCGGTTCCAATGAGCAGTTCCTC. Translated: CASSMGTSGSNEQFL.

This clonotype was picked up a small number of times. This chain links TRBV4-3 with TRBJ2-2; D gene uncertain. The V gene's germline CDR1 is LGHNA and CDR2 YSLEER. This CDR3 has 15 residues. The V and J ends lost 0 bases and 4 bases respectively, with 9 bases between them. CDR3 DNA: TGCGCCAGCAGCCAAGATGCAGTGGTCACCGGGGAGCTGTTTTTT. This sequence encodes CASSQDAVVTGELFF.

V gene TRBV7-9 combines with J gene TRBJ2-1; possible D gene TRBD2, 6 bases. CDR3 length: 11 residues. CDR1 SEHNR and CDR2 FQNEAQ come from the germline V gene (reference sequence). The CDR3 DNA reads TGTTCTGCGGGGCTGTACAATGAGCAGTTCTTC. It yields the protein CSAGLYNEQFF. The full variable domain, rest sourced from reference TRBV7-9 and TRBJ2-1, is DTGVSQNPRHKITKRGQNVTFRCDPISEHNRLYWYRQTLGQGPEFLTYFQNEAQLEKSRLLSDRFSAERPKGSFSTLEIQRTEQGDSAMYLCSAGLYNEQFFGPGTRLTVL.

This clonotype has more than one count but fewer than ten. J is TRBJ2-1 and V is TRBV20-1, with 12 bases aligning to TRBD2. Germline V gene sequence: CDR1 DFQATT, CDR2 SNEGSKA (reference sequence). The CDR3 is 15 amino acids. The junction had 9 bases not matched to a gene; V was cut back by 3 bases and J by 9 bases. The CDR3 DNA follows: TGCAGTGCTAGGCCTAGCGGGAGGGCTCGCAGTGAGCAGTTCTTC. It encodes CSARPSGRARSEQFF.

The table lists this clonotype with a few counts. Since a much larger clone is just one base distant, this may be a read error. V is TRBV28 and J is TRBJ1-5, with D hard to call. CDR1 and CDR2 (germline): MDHEN, SYDVKM. The CDR3 runs to 16 residues. Trimming left V 4 bases short and J 0 bases short, with 13 bases between. CDR3 nucleotide sequence: TGTGCCAGCAGTTCAGCAGAACTCCATAGCAATCAGCCCCAGCATTTT. Amino acids: CASSSAELHSNQPQHF.

The chain couples TRBV29-1 to TRBJ2-5; 8 bases line up with TRBD2. Germline V gives CDR1 SQVTM, CDR2 ANQGSEA. The CDR3 covers 15 residues. Trimming cost V 4 bases and J 4 bases; bases outside gene matches: 11. CDR3 region: CSVAAPGLVIETQYF. Written as DNA, the CDR3 is TGCAGCGTTGCAGCCCCGGGACTAGTGATAGAGACCCAGTACTTC.

This clonotype appeared a single time. The CDR3 region has the DNA TGTGCCAGCAGCAAAAGGTGGAGCGGGAGTTCCTACGAGCAGTACTTC. This gives the protein CASSKRWSGSSYEQYF. The rearrangement uses TRBV21-1 and TRBJ2-1. The last part of the DNA fits TRBJ2-7 better; the J call may be wrong. TRBV21-1 is an annotated pseudogene. This CDR3 has 16 residues.

This clonotype has a handful of counts. V usage is TRBV6-5 and J usage is TRBJ2-7; D is possibly TRBD2 (6 bases). Germline assignment: CDR1 MNHEY and CDR2 SVGAGI. The ends were cut back, 6 bases at V and 3 bases at J, with 18 bases in the middle. The CDR3 is 15 residues long. The CDR3 spells CASSLVFGSSYEQYF. CDR3 DNA: TGTGCCAGCAGCCTGGTTTTCGGGAGTAGCTACGAGCAGTACTTC.

This clonotype occurred a few times. This chain links TRBV3-1 with TRBJ2-5; no reliable D call. Germline loops: CDR1 LGHDT, CDR2 YNNKEL (reference sequence). Trimming cost V 3 bases and J 2 bases, with 13 bases left between them. CDR3 length: 15 amino acids. The CDR3 reads CASSHPSLGQETQYF. The CDR3 nucleotides read TGTGCCAGCAGCCACCCCTCCCTGGGGCAAGAGACCCAGTACTTC.

The genes are TRBV3-1 and TRBJ2-5; 9 bases align to TRBD2. The J call is in doubt because the DNA end fits TRBJ2-7 better. The CDR3 length is 18 residues. CDR1 and CDR2 (germline): LGHDT, YNNKEL (reference sequence). DNA for the CDR3: TGTGCCAGCAGTTTTAGGAAAAGCGGACTAGCGAACTCCTACGAGCAGTACTTC. Protein product: CASSFRKSGLANSYEQYF.

A few counts support this clonotype. This clone may be a read error of a much larger clone one base away. The gene calls are TRBV20-1 and TRBJ2-4; the D is unclear. Germline V gene sequence: CDR1 DFQATT, CDR2 SNEGSKA (reference sequence). V was clipped by 8 bases and J by 1 base, with 15 bases between them. This CDR3 has 14 residues. The CDR3 protein is CSTRPHTAKNIQYF. As DNA, the CDR3 is TGCAGTACTCGCCCTCATACCGCCAAAAACATTCAGTACTTC.

This clonotype turned up a few times. This sequence joins TRBV20-1 and TRBJ2-3; tentatively, D is TRBD2 (5 bases). V was shortened by 7 bases and J by 5 bases, with 16 bases between the two germline ends. This CDR3 contains 13 residues. Germline V gene data show CDR1 as DFQATT and CDR2 as SNEGSKA (reference sequence). The CDR3 sequence is CSEQREHRDTQYF. DNA of the CDR3: TGCAGTGAGCAGAGGGAGCACAGAGATACGCAGTATTTT.

This rearrangement joins TRBV20-1 to TRBJ2-5, with D possibly called TRBD1 or TRBD2 (5 bases each). Per the germline V gene, CDR1 is DFQATT and CDR2 is SNEGSKA (reference sequence). The V end lost 3 bases, the J end lost 2 bases, and 13 bases lay between the germline ends. The CDR3 contains 14 residues. The CDR3 sequence: CSASGVGRQETQYF. The CDR3 region has the DNA TGCAGTGCTAGCGGGGTGGGGCGGCAAGAGACCCAGTACTTC.

V and J are TRBV6-5 and TRBJ2-7; tentatively, D is TRBD1 (5 bases). The J call may be wrong; the DNA end is better matched by TRBJ2-1. The CDR3 is 18 residues long. CDR1 MNHEY and CDR2 SVGAGI come from the germline V gene. The CDR3 sequence: CASSYTFRAETESEEQFF. The CDR3 DNA sequence: TGTGCCAGCAGTTACACATTCAGGGCTGAGACCGAAAGTGAAGAGCAGTTCTTC.

V gene TRBV10-3 combines with J gene TRBJ1-5; unclear D gene. Trimming removed 4 bases from V and 0 bases from J, with 16 bases in between. Germline CDR1 reads ENHRY; CDR2 reads SYGVKD. This CDR3 contains 17 residues. The CDR3 is CAISGLAMGNSNQPQHF. The CDR3 nucleotides are TGTGCCATCAGTGGCCTCGCAATGGGGAATAGCAATCAGCCCCAGCATTTT.

This clonotype appeared a few times. One end of the junction varies from germline; a read error may be responsible. The chain employs TRBV6-6 and TRBJ1-2, with D unclear. CDR1 is MNHNY and CDR2 is SVGAGI in the germline V gene (reference sequence). The CDR3 has 15 residues. The CDR3 nucleotides read TGTGCCGGCAGTTACTCTACCCGGGAAGACTATGGCTACACCTTC. It encodes CAGSYSTREDYGYTF.

The sample holds a few counts of this clonotype. The chain links TRBV11-1 to TRBJ1-2; no clear D. Per germline, CDR1 SGHAT and CDR2 FQDESV (reference sequence). This CDR3 comprises 16 residues. V lost 2 bases to trimming and J lost 0 bases, with 13 bases between them. CDR3 sequence: CASSLFNASPNYGYTF. CDR3 nucleotides: TGTGCCAGCAGCTTATTCAACGCGTCTCCTAACTATGGCTACACCTTC.